Listed below are T cell receptor beta chains from one sample, sequenced in a study of T cell responses to AZD1222 COVID-19 vaccine. Some clones are missing from TCRdb's copy, which holds only in-frame ones; the method was immunoSEQ multiplex PCR. The table includes 130,000 to 150,000 clones, approximately 89% detected once. The specimen comprised peripheral blood, sampled 28 days after the second AZD1222 dose. The source of these receptors is an adult who received the AZD1222 COVID-19 vaccine. CDR3s include the opening cysteine and the closing phenylalanine or tryptophan. A D gene is named only where the DNA matches it firmly. Clone sizes are given selectively: once, few, many, or a class where the clone is expanded.

abundance,j_gene,v_gene,d_gene,CDR3aa,CDR3nt
.,TRBJ2-5,TRBV10-3,TRBD1,CAISTGTGGEETQYF,TGTGCCATCAGTACCGGGACAGGGGGCGAAGAGACCCAGTACTTC
.,TRBJ1-1,TRBV27,.,CASSRRASARGDTEAFF,TGTGCCAGCAGCCGTAGGGCCAGTGCTCGGGGGGACACTGAAGCTTTCTTT
.,TRBJ1-1,TRBV5-6,.,CASSLGRGTGLRNTEAFF,TGTGCCAGCAGCTTGGGACGAGGCACAGGGTTGAGGAACACTGAAGCTTTCTTT
.,TRBJ2-1,TRBV7-9,.,CASSLGPYNEQFF,TGTGCCAGCAGCTTAGGACCGTACAATGAGCAGTTCTTC
.,TRBJ2-7,TRBV12-3/TRBV12-4,.,CASSLGTYEQYF,TGTGCCAGCAGTTTGGGAACCTACGAGCAGTACTTC
.,TRBJ2-5,TRBV19,.,CASRGGRDTQETQYF,TGTGCCAGTCGGGGTGGGCGGGACACTCAAGAGACCCAGTACTTC
.,TRBJ1-1,TRBV2,TRBD1,CASSEATGFTEAFF,TGTGCCAGCAGTGAAGCGACAGGGTTCACTGAAGCTTTCTTT
.,TRBJ1-4,TRBV7-9,.,CASSLGFRGTNEKLFF,TGTGCCAGCAGCTTAGGGTTCCGGGGAACTAATGAAAAACTGTTTTTT
.,TRBJ1-4,TRBV7-9,.,CAGRGSGTNEKLFF,TGTGCCGGCCGGGGTTCCGGGACTAATGAAAAACTGTTTTTT
.,TRBJ2-1,TRBV9,TRBD1,CASSAPGTAYNEQFF,TGTGCCAGCAGCGCCCCCGGGACAGCATACAATGAGCAGTTCTTC
.,TRBJ2-3,TRBV9,TRBD2,CASSGLAGGPDTQYF,TGTGCCAGCAGCGGACTAGCGGGAGGGCCGGATACGCAGTATTTT
.,TRBJ2-1,TRBV10-3,TRBD2,CAISGGTSGASWNEQFF,TGTGCCATCAGTGGTGGGACTAGCGGGGCCTCCTGGAATGAGCAGTTCTTC
.,TRBJ2-1,TRBV5-4,.,CASSYGEPPNEQFF,TGTGCCAGCAGCTACGGCGAGCCCCCCAATGAGCAGTTCTTC
few,TRBJ2-7,TRBV29-1,TRBD2,CSVLEREGYEQYF,TGCAGCGTTCTTGAAAGGGAGGGCTACGAGCAGTACTTC
.,TRBJ1-3,TRBV10-3,TRBD1,CAMGQGSGNTIYF,TGTGCCATGGGACAGGGCTCTGGAAACACCATATATTTT
.,TRBJ1-1,TRBV5-1,.,CASSLAGYTEAFF,TGCGCCAGCAGCTTGGCAGGTTACACTGAAGCTTTCTTT
.,TRBJ1-1,TRBV5-4,TRBD1,CASSLPSLQGVNTEAFF,TGTGCCAGCAGCTTACCATCCTTACAGGGGGTAAACACTGAAGCTTTCTTT
once,TRBJ1-3,TRBV7-9,TRBD1,CASGTAGNTIYF,TGTGCCAGCGGGACAGCTGGAAACACCATATATTTT
once,TRBJ1-1,TRBV15,.,CATSPRPNTEAFF,TGTGCCACCAGCCCCCGACCGAACACTGAAGCTTTCTTT
.,TRBJ1-4,TRBV5-4,TRBD1,CASSLDGTGHGKLFF,TGTGCCAGCAGCTTGGACGGGACAGGGCATGGAAAACTGTTTTTT
medium-sized,TRBJ1-6,TRBV21-1,.,CASSIGSSLHF,TGTGCCAGCAGCATCGGATCCTCCCTCCACTTT
.,TRBJ1-1,TRBV7-2,TRBD1,CASSSGQTTEAFF,TGTGCCAGCAGCTCGGGACAGACGACTGAAGCTTTCTTT
.,TRBJ2-7,TRBV5-6,TRBD1,CASSPGQPYEQYF,TGTGCCAGCAGCCCGGGACAGCCCTACGAGCAGTACTTC
.,TRBJ2-3,TRBV19,TRBD2,CASSKRTSGRAGDTQYF,TGTGCCAGTAGTAAGCGGACTAGCGGGAGGGCCGGTGATACGCAGTATTTT
.,TRBJ2-6,TRBV7-9,TRBD1,CASTLSDRAGANVLTF,TGTGCCAGTACCTTGTCGGACAGGGCTGGGGCCAACGTCCTGACTTTC
.,TRBJ1-2,TRBV29-1,.,CSVGGGYGYTF,TGCAGCGTTGGAGGGGGCTATGGCTACACCTTC
.,TRBJ2-3,TRBV9,TRBD2,CASSSVGGTSTDTQYF,TGTGCCAGCAGTTCTGTGGGGGGGACGAGCACAGATACGCAGTATTTT
.,TRBJ1-3,TRBV30,TRBD1,CAWSGAMGTATSRNTIYF,TGTGCCTGGAGTGGGGCGATGGGGACAGCAACGTCTCGAAACACCATATATTTT
once,TRBJ2-1,TRBV29-1,TRBD2,CSVRGTSAAEQFF,TGCAGCGTTAGAGGGACTAGCGCGGCTGAGCAGTTCTTC
few,TRBJ2-7,TRBV7-9,.,CASSSPQLLRGEQYF,TGTGCCAGCAGCTCCCCCCAGTTGCTACGCGGCGAGCAGTACTTC
.,TRBJ1-2,TRBV6-5,TRBD1,CASSYSDRGADYGYTF,TGTGCCAGCAGTTACTCGGACAGGGGGGCGGACTATGGCTACACCTTC
.,TRBJ2-3,TRBV3-1/TRBV3-2,TRBD2,CASSPAGGAKEDTQYF,TGTGCCAGCAGCCCGGCGGGGGGGGCGAAGGAAGATACGCAGTATTTT
.,TRBJ2-1,TRBV2,TRBD2,CASSLEAGALNEQFF,TGTGCCAGCAGTCTGGAAGCGGGAGCGCTCAATGAGCAGTTCTTC
.,TRBJ2-3,TRBV14,.,CASSRFLTSTDTQYF,TGTGCCAGCAGCCGGTTTTTAACTAGCACAGATACGCAGTATTTT
.,TRBJ2-3,TRBV29-1,TRBD2,CSAKPSGRTDTQYF,TGCAGCGCCAAACCTAGCGGGAGAACAGATACGCAGTATTTT
.,TRBJ2-1,TRBV10-3,TRBD2,CAISESGTRGDNEQFF,TGTGCCATCAGTGAGTCTGGGACTAGGGGCGACAATGAGCAGTTCTTC
.,TRBJ1-2,TRBV10-3,TRBD1,CAINQGQGDGYTF,TGTGCCATCAATCAGGGACAGGGTGATGGCTACACCTTC
.,TRBJ2-2,TRBV21-1,.,CASSFRKDRAITGELFF,TGTGCCAGCAGCTTCCGCAAGGACAGGGCAATCACCGGGGAGCTGTTTTTT
.,TRBJ1-1,TRBV4-1,.,CASSQEPQMNTEAFF,TGCGCCAGCAGCCAAGAGCCGCAAATGAACACTGAAGCTTTCTTT
.,TRBJ1-2,TRBV18,.,CASSPFPIRRTSNYGYTF,TGTGCCAGCTCACCATTCCCAATACGTCGGACCTCTAACTATGGCTACACCTTC
.,TRBJ2-3,TRBV6-1,.,CASSERERSTDTQYF,TGTGCCAGCAGTGAAAGGGAAAGGAGCACAGATACGCAGTATTTT
.,TRBJ1-1,TRBV28,TRBD1,CASSAGTVGNTEAFF,TGTGCCAGCAGTGCCGGGACAGTGGGGAACACTGAAGCTTTCTTT
.,TRBJ1-5,TRBV7-2,.,CASSSRDGSNQPQHF,TGTGCCAGCAGCTCCCGGGACGGTAGCAATCAGCCCCAGCATTTT
.,TRBJ1-3,TRBV5-1,.,CASSRAATGRGYENTIYF,TGCGCCAGCAGCCGCGCGGCGACAGGCCGAGGGTATGAAAACACCATATATTTT
.,TRBJ1-1,TRBV7-2,.,CASSLGPSHEAFF,TGTGCCAGCAGCTTAGGTCCCTCCCACGAAGCTTTCTTT
.,TRBJ2-7,TRBV4-2,TRBD1,CASSARDRGYEQYF,TGTGCCAGCAGCGCCCGGGACAGGGGGTACGAGCAGTACTTC
.,TRBJ2-5,TRBV7-2,.,CASSQGRYQETQYF,TGTGCCAGCAGCCAGGGCAGGTACCAAGAGACCCAGTACTTC
.,TRBJ1-2,TRBV29-1,TRBD1,CSVTGAGYGYTF,TGCAGCGTGACAGGGGCGGGCTATGGCTACACCTTC